This T cell receptor (beta chain) was documented in a study of blood T cells in healthy people across ages (dated by TCRdb to between 2014 and 2016). Study-level background: In model experiments, template switching captured roughly one uniquely barcoded TCR beta cDNA molecule for every two T cells. Using deep sequencing normalized with unique cDNA molecular identifiers, the study measured how TCR beta repertoire diversity changes with age. Donors were grouped into four age groups: young (average approximately 16 years), middle-aged (over 35), aged (62) and long-lived (about 82). To avoid experimental bias, donors of different ages were distributed randomly across sequencing lanes. The study analyzed two additional independent replicas of 1 million unique cDNA reads from the same blood draw for two donors, one aged 18 to 30 and one aged 80 or older. What the research found in general, with its limitations: As age increased, observed TCR beta diversity per million T cells dropped in a roughly linear way, and a significant reduction was already evident by age about 40. There was a strong correlation between observed TCR beta diversity and the percentage of naive T cells measured by flow cytometry. The CMV infection status of donors was not known, potentially confounding age-related changes in expanded clonotypes. Compared with the aged group, the long-lived group had more naive CD4+ T cells, fewer expanded clones and increased TCR diversity, a pattern suggesting age selection. Since profiling was done on bulk unsorted PBMCs, naive and antigen-experienced compartments could not be conclusively compared. Estimates of total diversity based on one million sequenced T cells were regarded as lower bounds and as underestimates.

This clonotype was picked up many times. The specificity of this receptor is unknown. Base qualities are not provided; no much larger clone lies one nucleotide away. Preparation of the library involved 5' RACE. Sequencing relied on an Illumina HiSeq 2500. A second PCR of roughly 6 to 11 cycles was run with a J-beta primer mix and a sample-barcoded 5' primer. Each TCR beta cDNA molecule received a unique molecular identifier from a template-switch 5' adaptor carrying 12 random nucleotides. Each sample yielded at least 3 million CDR3-containing paired-end reads. All of the RNA was converted into first-strand cDNA using the Mint cDNA synthesis kit, with a TRBC-specific oligonucleotide serving as the primer. Following uracil-DNA glycosylase treatment, a first 18-cycle PCR with universal primers M1SS and BC2_uni_R was performed on all cDNA. Regarding the original processing steps: Each sample was normalized by randomly selecting 1 million high-quality reads, each carrying a distinct molecular identifier. Reads sharing molecular identifiers were discarded rather than binned into consensus sequences. MiTCR, with a Q25 quality threshold and the strictest error-elimination algorithm, was used for CDR3 identification, clonotype clustering and error correction. A nonparametric unseen species model using Euler transformation provided a lower-bound estimate of total TCR beta diversity. TCRdb passed the public sequencing reads through fastp at Q25 and MiXCR, retaining productive beta sequences. Rows are combined by CDR3 protein, so each entry shows the most common genes and DNA. TCRdb's processing, not the study's, gives the V and J calls here. This sample comprises 1.5 million to 2 million distinct CDR3 sequences, around 36% of them detected only once. The ten largest clones take up around 11% of the sample.

The donors were around 39 Caucasian individuals from Russia, aged 6 to 90 years, who were systemically healthy. Roughly 9.5 milliliters of peripheral blood were drawn from each donor into EDTA-treated Vacutainer tubes. PBMCs were isolated by Ficoll-Paque density-gradient centrifugation, with at least 6 million obtained per sample. Total RNA, at least 5 micrograms per sample, was extracted from PBMCs with Trizol reagent. Naive CD45RAhigh/CD27high T cell percentages were measured by flow cytometry on a PBMC aliquot from every donor. V and J lose 2 bases and 3 bases, and a span of 2 bases separates them. Including cysteine and phenylalanine, the CDR3 has 12 amino acids. Of all the DNA, just the CDR3 is kept, 36 bases in frame from base 1. As encoded in the germline V gene (reference sequence), CDR1 is SEHNR while CDR2 is FQNEAQ.

This receptor chain uses TRBV7-9 and TRBJ1-5, with no confidently assigned D gene. The clonotype was recovered from a woman aged 25 to 45 in good health. Sequencing was performed on blood. The bases read TGTGCCAGCAGCTTAACCAATCAGCCCCAGCATTTT. This is translated as CASSLTNQPQHF.